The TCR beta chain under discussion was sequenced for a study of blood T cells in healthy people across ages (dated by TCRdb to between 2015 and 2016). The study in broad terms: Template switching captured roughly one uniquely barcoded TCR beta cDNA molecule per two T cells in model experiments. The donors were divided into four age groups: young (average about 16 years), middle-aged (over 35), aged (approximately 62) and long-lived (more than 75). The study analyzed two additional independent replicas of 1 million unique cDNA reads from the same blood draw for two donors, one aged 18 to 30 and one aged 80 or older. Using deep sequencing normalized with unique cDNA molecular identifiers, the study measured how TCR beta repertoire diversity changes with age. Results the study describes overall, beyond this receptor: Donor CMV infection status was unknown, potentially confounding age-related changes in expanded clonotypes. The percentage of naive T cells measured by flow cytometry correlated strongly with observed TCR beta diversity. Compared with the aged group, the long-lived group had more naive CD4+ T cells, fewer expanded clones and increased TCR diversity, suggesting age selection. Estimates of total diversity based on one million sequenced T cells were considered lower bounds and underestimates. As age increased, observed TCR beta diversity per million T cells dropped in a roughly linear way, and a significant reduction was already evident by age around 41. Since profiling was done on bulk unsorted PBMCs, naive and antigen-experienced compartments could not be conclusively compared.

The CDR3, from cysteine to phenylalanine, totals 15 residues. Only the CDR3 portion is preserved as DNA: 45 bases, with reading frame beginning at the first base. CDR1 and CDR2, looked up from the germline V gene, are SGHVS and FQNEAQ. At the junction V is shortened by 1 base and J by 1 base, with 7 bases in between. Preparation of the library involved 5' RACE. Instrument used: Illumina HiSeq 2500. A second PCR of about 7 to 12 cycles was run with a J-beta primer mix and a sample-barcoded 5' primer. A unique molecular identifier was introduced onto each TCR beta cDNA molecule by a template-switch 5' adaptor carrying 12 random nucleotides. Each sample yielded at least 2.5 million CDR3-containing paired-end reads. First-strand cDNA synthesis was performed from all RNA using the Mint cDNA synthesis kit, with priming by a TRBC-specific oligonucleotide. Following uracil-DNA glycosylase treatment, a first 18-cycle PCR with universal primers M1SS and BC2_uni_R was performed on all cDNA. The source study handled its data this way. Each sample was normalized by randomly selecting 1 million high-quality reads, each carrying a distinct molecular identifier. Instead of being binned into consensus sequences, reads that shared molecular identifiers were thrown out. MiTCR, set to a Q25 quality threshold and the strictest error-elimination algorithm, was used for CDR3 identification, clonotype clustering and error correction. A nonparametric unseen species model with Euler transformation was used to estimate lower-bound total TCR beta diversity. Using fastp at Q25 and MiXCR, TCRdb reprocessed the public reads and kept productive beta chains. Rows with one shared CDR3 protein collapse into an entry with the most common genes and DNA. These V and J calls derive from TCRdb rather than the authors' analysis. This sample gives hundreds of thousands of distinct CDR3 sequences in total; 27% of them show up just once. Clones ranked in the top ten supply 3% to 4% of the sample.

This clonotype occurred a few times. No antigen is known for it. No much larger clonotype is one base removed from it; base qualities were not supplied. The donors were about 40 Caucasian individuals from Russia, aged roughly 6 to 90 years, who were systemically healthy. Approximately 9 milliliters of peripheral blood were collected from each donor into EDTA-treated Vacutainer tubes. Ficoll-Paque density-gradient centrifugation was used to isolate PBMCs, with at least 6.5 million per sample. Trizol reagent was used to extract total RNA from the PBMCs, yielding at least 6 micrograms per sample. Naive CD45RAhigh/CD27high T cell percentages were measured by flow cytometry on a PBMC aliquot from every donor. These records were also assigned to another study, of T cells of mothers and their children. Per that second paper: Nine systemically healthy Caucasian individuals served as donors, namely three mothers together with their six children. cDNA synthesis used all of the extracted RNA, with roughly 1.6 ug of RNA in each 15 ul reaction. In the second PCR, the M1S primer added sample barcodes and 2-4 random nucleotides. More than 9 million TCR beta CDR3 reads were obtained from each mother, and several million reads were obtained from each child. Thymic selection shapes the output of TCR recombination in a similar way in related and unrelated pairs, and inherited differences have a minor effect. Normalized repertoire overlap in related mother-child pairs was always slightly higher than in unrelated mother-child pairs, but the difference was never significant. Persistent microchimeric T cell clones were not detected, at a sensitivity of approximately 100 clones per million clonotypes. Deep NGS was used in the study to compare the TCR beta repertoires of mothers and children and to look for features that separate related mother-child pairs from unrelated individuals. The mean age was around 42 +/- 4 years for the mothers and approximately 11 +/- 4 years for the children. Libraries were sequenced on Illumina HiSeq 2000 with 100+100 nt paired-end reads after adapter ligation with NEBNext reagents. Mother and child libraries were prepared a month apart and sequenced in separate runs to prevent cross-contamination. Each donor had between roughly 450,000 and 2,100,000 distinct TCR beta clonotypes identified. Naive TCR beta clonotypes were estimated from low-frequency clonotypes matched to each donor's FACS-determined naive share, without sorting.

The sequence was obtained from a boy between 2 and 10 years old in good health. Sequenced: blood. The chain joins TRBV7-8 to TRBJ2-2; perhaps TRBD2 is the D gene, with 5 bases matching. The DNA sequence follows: TGTGCCAGCAGCTTAGTAGCGCGGAACACCGGGGAGCTGTTTTTT. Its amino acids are CASSLVARNTGELFF.